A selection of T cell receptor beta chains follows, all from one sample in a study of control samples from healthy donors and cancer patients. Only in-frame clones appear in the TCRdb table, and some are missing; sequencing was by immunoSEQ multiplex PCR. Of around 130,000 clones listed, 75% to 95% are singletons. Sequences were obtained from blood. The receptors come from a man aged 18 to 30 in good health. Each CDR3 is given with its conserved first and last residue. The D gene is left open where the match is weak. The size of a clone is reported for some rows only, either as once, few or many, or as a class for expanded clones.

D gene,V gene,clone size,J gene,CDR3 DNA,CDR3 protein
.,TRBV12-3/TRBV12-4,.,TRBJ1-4,TGTGCCAGCAGTTTAGTTCCGAAGGAAAAACTGTTTTTT,CASSLVPKEKLFF
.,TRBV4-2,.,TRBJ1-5,TGTGCCAGCAGCCAAGATCTTGGAGGACCTCAGCCCCAGCATTTT,CASSQDLGGPQPQHF
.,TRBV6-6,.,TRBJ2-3,TGTGCCAGCAGTTACTCGGGGTCGCCGACAGATACGCAGTATTTT,CASSYSGSPTDTQYF
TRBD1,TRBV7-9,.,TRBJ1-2,TGTGCCAGCAGCTGGACAGGGGAAGGCTACACCTTC,CASSWTGEGYTF
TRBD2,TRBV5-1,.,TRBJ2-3,TGCGCCAGCAGCCCCCCTCTACTAGCGGGGGGGCCAGATACGCAGTATTTT,CASSPPLLAGGPDTQYF
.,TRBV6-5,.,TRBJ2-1,TGTGCCAGCATTGGGCAATCCTACAATGAGCAGTTCTTC,CASIGQSYNEQFF
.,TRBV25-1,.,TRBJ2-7,TGTGCCAGCAGTGAAGCAGGCTACGAGCAGTACTTC,CASSEAGYEQYF
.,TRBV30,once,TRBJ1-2,TGTGCCTCGGAGGGCTACACCTTC,CASEGYTF
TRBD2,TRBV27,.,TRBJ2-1,TGTGCCAGCAGTTTGGGACTACCCTCCTACAATGAGCAGTTCTTC,CASSLGLPSYNEQFF
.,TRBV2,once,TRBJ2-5,TGTGCCAGGAGACAGCAAGAGACCCAGTACTTC,CARRQQETQYF
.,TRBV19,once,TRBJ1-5,TGTGCCAGTAGTTCTTTTAGCAATCAGCCCCAGCATTTT,CASSSFSNQPQHF
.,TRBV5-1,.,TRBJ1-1,TGCGCCAGCACGGGTAGAGGGGGAGGGACTGAAGCTTTCTTT,CASTGRGGGTEAFF
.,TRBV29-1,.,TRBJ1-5,TGCAGCGTTGCGGGGGGAGGAGGGCCCCAGCATTTT,CSVAGGGGPQHF
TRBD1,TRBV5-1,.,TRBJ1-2,TGCGCCAGCAGCATTGGACAGGCCTTGGGCGGCTACACCTTC,CASSIGQALGGYTF
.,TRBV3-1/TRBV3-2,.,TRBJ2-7,TGTGCCAGCAGCCAATACCCGGGTTATTCCTACGAGCAGTACTTC,CASSQYPGYSYEQYF
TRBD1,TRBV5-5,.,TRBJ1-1,TGTGCCAGCAGCTTATACAGGGGGAGCACTGAAGCTTTCTTT,CASSLYRGSTEAFF
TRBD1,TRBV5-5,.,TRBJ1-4,TGTGCCAGCAGCTCCAGGGGGGAGGTTAGAGCAACTAATGAAAAACTGTTTTTT,CASSSRGEVRATNEKLFF
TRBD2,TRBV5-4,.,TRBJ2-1,TGTGCCAGCAGCGCCCAACCGACTAGCGGGGGGGCCGGTTCCTACAATGAGCAGTTCTTC,CASSAQPTSGGAGSYNEQFF
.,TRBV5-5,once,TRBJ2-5,TGTGCCAGCAGCCCAGGCTTTTCGGTCCAAGAGACCCAGTACTTC,CASSPGFSVQETQYF
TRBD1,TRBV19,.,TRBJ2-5,TGTGCCAGTAGTAGAGACCGGGACAGGGGAGAGACCCAGTACTTC,CASSRDRDRGETQYF
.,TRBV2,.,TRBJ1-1,TGTGCCAGCAGTGAAGCGCTCGCAGTCGCTGAAGCTTTCTTT,CASSEALAVAEAFF
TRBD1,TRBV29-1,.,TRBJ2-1,TGCAGCGTTTTCTCCGGGACAGGGGTAGACAATGAGCAGTTCTTC,CSVFSGTGVDNEQFF
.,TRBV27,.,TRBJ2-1,TGTGCCACCGCCAATGGGGGCAGCGACAATGAGCAGTTCTTC,CATANGGSDNEQFF
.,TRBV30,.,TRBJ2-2,TGTGCCTGGAGTGTAAATCCGACGGGCGCCGGGGAGCTGTTTTTT,CAWSVNPTGAGELFF